This T cell receptor beta chain was observed in a study of blood T cell repertoires in COVID-19. Turning to the study itself: From the United States, Italy and Spain came samples of acute and convalescent COVID-19.

Living in 24 US areas, the participants were between about 18 and 100 years of age. This CDR3 region has 18 residues. Trimming cost V 2 bases and J 3 bases; bases outside gene matches: 13. The V gene's germline CDR1 is SGHVS and CDR2 FNYEAQ. The data were produced by immunoSEQ multiplex PCR, yet TCRdb's version contains in-frame clones alone and is incomplete. The sample yields a few hundred thousand clones, approximately 89% seen once. The sequence derives from a woman between 35 and 50 years old who had been exposed to COVID-19. V is TRBV7-6 and J is TRBJ2-7; 10 nucleotides agree with TRBD2. Sequenced input: PBMCs or T cells enriched from blood (not recorded which). In DNA, the CDR3 is TGTGCCAGCAGCTTAAGCCCCCCCCAGCGGGAGGGATTCTACGAGCAGTACTTC. Protein sequence: CASSLSPPQREGFYEQYF.